This T cell receptor beta chain was retrieved from a study of blood T cell repertoires in COVID-19. In the study overall: Acute and convalescent COVID-19 samples came from the United States, Italy and Spain.

The data were produced by immunoSEQ multiplex PCR, yet TCRdb's version contains in-frame clones alone and is incomplete. Of around 270,000 clones in the sample, approximately 89% were seen once. This CDR3 spans 15 amino acids. With 6 bases removed from V and 0 bases from J, the gap between germline ends came to 14 bases. Germline CDR1 is SNHLY and CDR2 is FYNNEI. In its sample, this clone was seen once. Exposed study participants had met a COVID-19 case within 2 weeks before entry. The V and J genes are TRBV2 and TRBJ1-1, with a weak D call TRBD1 (6 bases). Sequencing used PBMCs or T cells enriched from blood (not recorded which). The TCR originated in a woman aged 40 to 50 who had been exposed to COVID-19. The CDR3 loop reads CASRFMTGMNTEAFF. DNA of the CDR3: TGTGCCAGCAGATTTATGACAGGTATGAACACTGAAGCTTTCTTT.